Listed here are 2 T cell receptor beta chains from one sample, sequenced in a study of T cell changes during pregnancy in multiple sclerosis. TCRdb keeps only in-frame clones here, not all; method: immunoSEQ multiplex PCR. The table includes 45,000 or so clones, around 89% detected once. Sequencing used CD8+ T cells from peripheral blood mononuclear cells, obtained after pregnancy. Receptors originate from a female donor in good health, enrolled as a control in a pregnancy study.

V usage is TRBV5-6 and J usage is TRBJ2-1, with a tentative D call TRBD2 (5 bases). Per germline, CDR1 SGHDT and CDR2 YYEEEE. The CDR3 length is 13 residues. The V end lost 4 bases, the J end lost 15 bases, and 20 bases lay between the germline ends. The CDR3 region has the DNA TGTGCCAGCAGCCCCGAGGCACTAAAGCGGCTGTTCTTC. Amino acids: CASSPEALKRLFF.

This clone appeared a single time. V gene TRBV11-2 combines with J gene TRBJ2-1, with 9 bases fitting TRBD1. Trimming at V came to 2 bases and at J to 7 bases, leaving 3 bases not matched to a gene. The V gene's germline CDR1 is SGHAT and CDR2 FQNNGV. The length of the CDR3 is 14 residues. The CDR3 loop reads CASSLQTGGNEQFF. CDR3 bases: TGTGCCAGCAGCTTACAGACAGGGGGTAATGAGCAGTTCTTC.